The clone carrying this T cell receptor beta chain occurred once. Its antigen is not identified. Germline V CDR1 and CDR2: MNHEY, SMNVEV (reference sequence). Trimming took 6 bases from V and 1 from J; bases not matched to a gene: 4. The CDR3 totals 15 residues. Sample-barcoded 5' priming and a J-beta primer mix drove a second PCR of 7 to 11 cycles. TCRdb reprocessed the 5' RACE reads via MiXCR and lists one record per CDR3 protein. The sample has about 680,000 distinct CDR3 sequences; about half are singletons. Extractions gave at least 6 micrograms of total RNA per sample. This sample was included in a study of blood T cells in healthy people across ages. The study's findings and limits: It was not known whether donors were CMV positive (a possible confounder of expanded clonotype changes). A strong correlation was seen between TCR beta diversity and naive T cell percentage. PBMCs that were unsorted prevented a conclusive naive versus antigen-experienced comparison.

The clonotype originates from a woman aged 60 to 75 in good health. The V call is TRBV27, the J call TRBJ1-4, with TRBD1 matching 8 bases. The sequenced material came from blood. The CDR3 sequence: CASRPDRGTNEKLFF. The CDR3 nucleotides read TGTGCCAGCAGACCCGACAGGGGAACTAATGAAAAACTGTTTTTT.